This TCR beta chain was recorded in a study of cytomegalovirus exposure and HLA in healthy donors. Worth noting for this clone: Its specificity is unknown.

Study-level findings and limits: Rarity marked most TCR sequences, yet some public TCRs occurred in many donors.

The PCR employed 60 Vbeta primers together with 13 Jbeta primers. Measured with immunoSEQ multiplex PCR; TCRdb has only the in-frame clones, and not every one. Found here are approximately 300,000 clones, about 83% of them singletons; the top ten hold about 2%. The germline gives CDR1 SGHNT, CDR2 YENEEA. With 2 bases removed from V and 0 bases from J, the gap between germline ends came to 10 bases. The CDR3 has 15 amino acids. Sequenced: PBMCs. V and J are TRBV11-3 and TRBJ2-5; D is unresolved. This receptor was taken from a woman aged 40 to 50 in good health and CMV-seropositive. The CDR3 sequence: CASSLYSAYQETQYF. In DNA, the CDR3 is TGTGCCAGCAGCTTATACTCCGCGTACCAAGAGACCCAGTACTTC.